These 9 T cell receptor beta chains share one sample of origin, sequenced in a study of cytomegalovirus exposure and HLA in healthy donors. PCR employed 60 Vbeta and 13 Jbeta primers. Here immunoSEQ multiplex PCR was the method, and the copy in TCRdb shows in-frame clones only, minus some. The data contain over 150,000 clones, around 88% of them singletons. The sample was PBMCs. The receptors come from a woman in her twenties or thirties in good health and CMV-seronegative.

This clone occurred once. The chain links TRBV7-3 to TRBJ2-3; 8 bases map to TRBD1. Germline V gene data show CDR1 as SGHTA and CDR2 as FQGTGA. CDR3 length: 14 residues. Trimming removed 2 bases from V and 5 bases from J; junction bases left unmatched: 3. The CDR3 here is CASSLRDRGDTQYF. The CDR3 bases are TGTGCCAGCAGCTTACGAGACAGGGGAGATACGCAGTATTTT.

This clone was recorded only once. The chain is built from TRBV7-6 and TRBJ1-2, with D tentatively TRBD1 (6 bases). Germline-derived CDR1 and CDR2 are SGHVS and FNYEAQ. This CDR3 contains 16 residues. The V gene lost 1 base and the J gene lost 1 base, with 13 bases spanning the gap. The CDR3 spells CASSLEPTGINYGYTF. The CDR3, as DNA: TGTGCCAGCAGCTTAGAACCAACAGGGATTAACTATGGCTACACCTTC.

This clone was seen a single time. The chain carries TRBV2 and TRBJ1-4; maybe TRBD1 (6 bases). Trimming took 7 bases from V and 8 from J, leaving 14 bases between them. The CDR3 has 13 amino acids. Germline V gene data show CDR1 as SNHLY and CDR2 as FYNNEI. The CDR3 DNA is TGTGCCAGCAAACCAGGGGTGGGGGAAAAACTGTTTTTT. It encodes CASKPGVGEKLFF. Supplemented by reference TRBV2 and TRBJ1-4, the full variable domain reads EPEVTQTPSHQVTQMGQEVILRCVPISNHLYFYWYRQILGQKVEFLVSFYNNEISEKSEIFDDQFSVERPDGSNFTLKIRSTKLEDSAMYFCASKPGVGEKLFFGSGTQLSVL.

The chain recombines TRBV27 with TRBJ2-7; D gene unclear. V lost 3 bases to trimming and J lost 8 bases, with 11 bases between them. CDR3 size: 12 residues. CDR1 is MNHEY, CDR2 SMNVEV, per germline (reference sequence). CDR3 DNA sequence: TGTGCCAGCAGTTTTGATTTCACTCAGCAGTACTTC. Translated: CASSFDFTQQYF.

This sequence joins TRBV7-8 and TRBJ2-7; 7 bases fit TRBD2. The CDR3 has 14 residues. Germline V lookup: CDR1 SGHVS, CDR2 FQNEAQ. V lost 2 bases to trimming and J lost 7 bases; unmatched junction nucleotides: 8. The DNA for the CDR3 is TGTGCCAGCAGCTTAAGTGGGAGGGCCGGTGAGCAGTACTTC. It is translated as CASSLSGRAGEQYF.

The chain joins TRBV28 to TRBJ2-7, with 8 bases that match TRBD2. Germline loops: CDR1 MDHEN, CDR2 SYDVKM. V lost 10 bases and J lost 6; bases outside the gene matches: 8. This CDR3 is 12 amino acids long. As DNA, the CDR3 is TGTGCCAACCAACCGGGAGGGGGCGAGCAGTACTTC. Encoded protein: CANQPGGGEQYF.

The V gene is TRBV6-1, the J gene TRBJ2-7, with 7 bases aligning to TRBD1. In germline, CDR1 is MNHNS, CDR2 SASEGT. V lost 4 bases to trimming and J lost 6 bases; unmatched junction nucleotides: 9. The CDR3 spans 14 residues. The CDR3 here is CASSGPDRTSEQYF. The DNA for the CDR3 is TGTGCCAGCAGTGGACCGGACAGGACAAGCGAGCAGTACTTC.

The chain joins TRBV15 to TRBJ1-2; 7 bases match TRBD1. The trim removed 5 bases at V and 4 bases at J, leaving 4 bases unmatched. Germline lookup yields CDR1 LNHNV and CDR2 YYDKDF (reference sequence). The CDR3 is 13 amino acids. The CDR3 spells CATSGGQLYGYTF. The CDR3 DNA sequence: TGTGCCACCAGCGGGGGACAGCTCTATGGCTACACCTTC.

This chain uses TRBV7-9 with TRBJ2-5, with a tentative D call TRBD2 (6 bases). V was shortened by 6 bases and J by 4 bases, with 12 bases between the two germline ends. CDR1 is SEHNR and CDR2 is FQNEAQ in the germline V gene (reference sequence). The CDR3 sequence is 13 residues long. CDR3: CASSPRRGETQYF. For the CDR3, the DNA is TGTGCCAGCAGTCCCAGGAGGGGAGAGACCCAGTACTTC.